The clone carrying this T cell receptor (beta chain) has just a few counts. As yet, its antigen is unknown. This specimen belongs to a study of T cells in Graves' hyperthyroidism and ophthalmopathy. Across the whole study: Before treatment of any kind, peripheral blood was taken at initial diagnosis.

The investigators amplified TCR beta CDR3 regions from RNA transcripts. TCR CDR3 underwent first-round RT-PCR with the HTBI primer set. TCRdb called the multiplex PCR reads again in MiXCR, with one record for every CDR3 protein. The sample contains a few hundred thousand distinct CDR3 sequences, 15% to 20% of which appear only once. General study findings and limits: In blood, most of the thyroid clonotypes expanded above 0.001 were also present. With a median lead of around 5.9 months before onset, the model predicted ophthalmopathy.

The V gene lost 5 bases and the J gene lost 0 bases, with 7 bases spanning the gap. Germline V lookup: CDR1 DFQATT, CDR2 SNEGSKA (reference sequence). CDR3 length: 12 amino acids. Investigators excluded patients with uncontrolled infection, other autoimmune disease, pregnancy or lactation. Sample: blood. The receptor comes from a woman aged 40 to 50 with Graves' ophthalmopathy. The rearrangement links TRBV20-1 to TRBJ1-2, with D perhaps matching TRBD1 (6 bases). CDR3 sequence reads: CSADRSNYGYTF. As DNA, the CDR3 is TGCAGTGCTGACAGGTCTAACTATGGCTACACCTTC.